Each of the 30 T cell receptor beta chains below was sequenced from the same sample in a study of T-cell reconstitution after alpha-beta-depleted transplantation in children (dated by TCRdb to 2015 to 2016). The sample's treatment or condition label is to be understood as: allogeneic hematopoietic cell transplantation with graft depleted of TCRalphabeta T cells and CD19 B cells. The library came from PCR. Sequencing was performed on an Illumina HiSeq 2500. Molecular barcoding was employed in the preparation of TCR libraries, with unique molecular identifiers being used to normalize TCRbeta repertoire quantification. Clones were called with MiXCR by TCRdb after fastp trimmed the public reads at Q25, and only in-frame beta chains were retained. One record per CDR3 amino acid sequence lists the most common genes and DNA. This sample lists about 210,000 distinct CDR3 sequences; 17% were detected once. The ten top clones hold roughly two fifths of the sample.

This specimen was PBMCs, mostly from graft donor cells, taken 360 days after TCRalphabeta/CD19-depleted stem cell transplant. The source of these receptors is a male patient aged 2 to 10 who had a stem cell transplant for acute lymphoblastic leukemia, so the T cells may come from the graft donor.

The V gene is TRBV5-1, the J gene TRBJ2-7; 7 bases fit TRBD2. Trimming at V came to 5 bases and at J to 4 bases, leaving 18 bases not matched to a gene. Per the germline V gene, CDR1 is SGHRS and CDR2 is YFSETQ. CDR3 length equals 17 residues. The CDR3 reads CASRFSAGENTIYEQYF. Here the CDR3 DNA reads TGCGCCAGCAGATTTTCTGCGGGGGAAAATACGATATACGAGCAGTACTTC.

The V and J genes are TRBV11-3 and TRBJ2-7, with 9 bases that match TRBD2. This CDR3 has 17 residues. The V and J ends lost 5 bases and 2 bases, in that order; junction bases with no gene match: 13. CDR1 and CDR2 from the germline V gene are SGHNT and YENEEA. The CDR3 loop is CASSQWTLAGTTYEQYF. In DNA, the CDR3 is TGTGCCAGCAGCCAGTGGACTCTAGCGGGAACCACCTACGAGCAGTACTTC.

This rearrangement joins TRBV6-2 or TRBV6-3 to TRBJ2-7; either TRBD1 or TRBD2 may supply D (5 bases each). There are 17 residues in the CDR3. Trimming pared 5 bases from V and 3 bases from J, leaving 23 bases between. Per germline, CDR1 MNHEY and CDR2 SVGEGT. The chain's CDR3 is CASSDGTTTWGFYEQYF. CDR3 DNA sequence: TGTGCCAGCAGTGACGGGACGACCACCTGGGGATTCTACGAGCAGTACTTC.

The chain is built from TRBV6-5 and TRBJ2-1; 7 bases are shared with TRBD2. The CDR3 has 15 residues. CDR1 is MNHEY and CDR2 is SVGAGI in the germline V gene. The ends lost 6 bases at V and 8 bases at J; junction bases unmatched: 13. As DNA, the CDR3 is TGTGCCAGCAGATCGGGACTAATGCCTATTGATGAGCAGTTCTTC. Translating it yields CASRSGLMPIDEQFF.

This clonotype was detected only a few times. Written as DNA, the CDR3 is TGTGCCAGCAGCTCAACCCCGGCCATATCCTCTGGGGCCAACGTCCTGACTTTC. It yields the protein CASSSTPAISSGANVLTF. This rearrangement joins TRBV11-1 to TRBJ2-6; D unresolved. V was shortened by 4 bases and J by 0 bases, with 16 bases between the two germline ends. CDR3 length: 18 residues. Germline V gives CDR1 SGHAT, CDR2 FQDESV (reference sequence). Supplemented by reference TRBV11-1 and TRBJ2-6, the full variable domain reads EAEVAQSPRYKITEKSQAVAFWCDPISGHATLYWYRQILGQGPELLVQFQDESVVDDSQLPKDRFSAERLKGVDSTLKIQPAELGDSAMYLCASSSTPAISSGANVLTFGAGSRLTVL.

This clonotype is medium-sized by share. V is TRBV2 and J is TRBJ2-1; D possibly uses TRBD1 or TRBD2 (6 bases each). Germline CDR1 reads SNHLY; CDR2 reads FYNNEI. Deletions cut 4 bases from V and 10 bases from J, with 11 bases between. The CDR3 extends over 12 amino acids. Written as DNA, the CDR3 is TGTGCCAGCAGTGGGAGGGGGGTCGAGCAGTTCTTC. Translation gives CASSGRGVEQFF.

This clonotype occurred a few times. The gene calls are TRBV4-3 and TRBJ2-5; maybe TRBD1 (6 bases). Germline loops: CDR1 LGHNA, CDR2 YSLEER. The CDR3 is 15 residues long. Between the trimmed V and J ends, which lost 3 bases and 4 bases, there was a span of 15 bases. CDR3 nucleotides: TGCGCCAGCAGCCACCAAACAGGGTCCGGAGAGACCCAGTACTTC. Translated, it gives CASSHQTGSGETQYF.

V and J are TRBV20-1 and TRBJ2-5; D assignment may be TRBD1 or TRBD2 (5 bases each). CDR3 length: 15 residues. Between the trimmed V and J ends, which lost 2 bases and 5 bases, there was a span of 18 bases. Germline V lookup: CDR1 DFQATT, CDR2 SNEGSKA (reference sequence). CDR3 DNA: TGCAGTGCTAGAATCCGGCGGGCAGGGACGGAGACCCAGTACTTC. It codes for CSARIRRAGTETQYF.

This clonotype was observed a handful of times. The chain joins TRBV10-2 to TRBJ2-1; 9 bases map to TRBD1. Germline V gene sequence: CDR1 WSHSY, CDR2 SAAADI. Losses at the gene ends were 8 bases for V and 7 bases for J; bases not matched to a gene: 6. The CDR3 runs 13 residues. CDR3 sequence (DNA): TGCGCCAGCCGGGACAGGGTGAATAATGAGCAGTTCTTC. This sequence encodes CASRDRVNNEQFF.

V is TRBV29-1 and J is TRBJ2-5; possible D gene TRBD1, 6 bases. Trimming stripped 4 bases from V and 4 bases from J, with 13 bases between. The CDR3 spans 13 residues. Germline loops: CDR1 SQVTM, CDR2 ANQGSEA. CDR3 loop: CSVALRGGETQYF. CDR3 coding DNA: TGCAGCGTTGCGCTCAGGGGCGGAGAGACCCAGTACTTC.

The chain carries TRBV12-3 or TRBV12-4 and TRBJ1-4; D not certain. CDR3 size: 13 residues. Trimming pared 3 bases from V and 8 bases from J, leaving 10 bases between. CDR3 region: CASSFLRIEKLFF. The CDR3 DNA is TGTGCCAGCAGTTTCTTGAGGATCGAAAAACTGTTTTTT.

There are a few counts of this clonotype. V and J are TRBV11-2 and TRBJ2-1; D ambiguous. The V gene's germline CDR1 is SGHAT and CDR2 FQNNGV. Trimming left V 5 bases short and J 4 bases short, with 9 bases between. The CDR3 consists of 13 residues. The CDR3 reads CASSARQYNEQFF. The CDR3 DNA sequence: TGTGCCAGCAGCGCTAGGCAGTACAATGAGCAGTTCTTC.

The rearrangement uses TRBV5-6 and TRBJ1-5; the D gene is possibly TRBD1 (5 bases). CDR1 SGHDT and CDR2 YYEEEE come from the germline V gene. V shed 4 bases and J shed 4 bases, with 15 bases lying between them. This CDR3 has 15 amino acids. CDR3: CASSRTRGGNQPQHF. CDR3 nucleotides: TGTGCCAGCAGCAGGACACGGGGAGGGAATCAGCCCCAGCATTTT.

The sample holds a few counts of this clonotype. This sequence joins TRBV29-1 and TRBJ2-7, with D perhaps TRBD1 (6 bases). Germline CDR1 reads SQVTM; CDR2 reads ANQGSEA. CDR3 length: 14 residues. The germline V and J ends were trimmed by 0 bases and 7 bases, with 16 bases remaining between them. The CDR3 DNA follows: TGCAGCGTTGAAGAAGGGGGACCCCTAGGAGAGCAGTACTTC. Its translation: CSVEEGGPLGEQYF.

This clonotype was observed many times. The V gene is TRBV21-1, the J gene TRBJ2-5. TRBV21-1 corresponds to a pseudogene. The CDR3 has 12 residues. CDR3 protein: CASSKEVDTQVF. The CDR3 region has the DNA TGTGCCAGCAGCAAAGAGGTCGATACACAAGTTTTC.

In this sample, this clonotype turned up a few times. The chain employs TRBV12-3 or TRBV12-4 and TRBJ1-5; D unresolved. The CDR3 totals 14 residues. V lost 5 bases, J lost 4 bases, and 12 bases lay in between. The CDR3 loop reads CASSPQDWNQPQHF. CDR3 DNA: TGTGCCAGCAGTCCCCAGGATTGGAATCAGCCCCAGCATTTT.

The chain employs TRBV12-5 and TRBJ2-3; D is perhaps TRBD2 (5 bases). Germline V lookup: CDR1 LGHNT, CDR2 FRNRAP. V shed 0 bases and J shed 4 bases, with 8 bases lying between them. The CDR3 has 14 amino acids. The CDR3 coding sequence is TGTGCTAGTGGTTTGGTACCACTAGCAGATACGCAGTATTTT. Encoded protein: CASGLVPLADTQYF.

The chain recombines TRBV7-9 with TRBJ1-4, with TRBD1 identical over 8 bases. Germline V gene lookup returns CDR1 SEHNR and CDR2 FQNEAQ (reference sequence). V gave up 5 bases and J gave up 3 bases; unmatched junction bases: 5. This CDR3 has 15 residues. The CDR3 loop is CASSPDRGSNEKLFF. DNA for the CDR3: TGTGCCAGCAGCCCTGACAGGGGATCTAATGAAAAACTGTTTTTT. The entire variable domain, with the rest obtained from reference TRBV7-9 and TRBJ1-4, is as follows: DTGVSQNPRHKITKRGQNVTFRCDPISEHNRLYWYRQTLGQGPEFLTYFQNEAQLEKSRLLSDRFSAERPKGSFSTLEIQRTEQGDSAMYLCASSPDRGSNEKLFFGSGTQLSVL.

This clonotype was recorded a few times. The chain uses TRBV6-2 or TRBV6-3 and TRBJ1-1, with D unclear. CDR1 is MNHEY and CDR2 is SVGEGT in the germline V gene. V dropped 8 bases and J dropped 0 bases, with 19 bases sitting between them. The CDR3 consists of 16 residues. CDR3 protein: CASGERRSLMNTEAFF. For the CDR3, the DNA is TGTGCCAGCGGGGAAAGGAGGAGCCTTATGAACACTGAAGCTTTCTTT.

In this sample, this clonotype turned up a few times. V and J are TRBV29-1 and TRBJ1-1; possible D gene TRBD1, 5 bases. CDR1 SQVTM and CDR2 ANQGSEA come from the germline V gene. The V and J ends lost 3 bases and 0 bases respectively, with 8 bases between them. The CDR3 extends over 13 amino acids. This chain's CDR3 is CSVDPGMNTEAFF. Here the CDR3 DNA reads TGCAGCGTTGACCCAGGGATGAACACTGAAGCTTTCTTT.

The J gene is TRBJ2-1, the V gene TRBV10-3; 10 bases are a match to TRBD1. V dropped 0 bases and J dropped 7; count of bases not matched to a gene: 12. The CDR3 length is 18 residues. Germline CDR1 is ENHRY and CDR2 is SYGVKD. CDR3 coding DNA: TGTGCCATCAGTGAGTCGTTTGGTTCAGGACAGGGGGGTAATGAGCAGTTCTTC. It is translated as CAISESFGSGQGGNEQFF.

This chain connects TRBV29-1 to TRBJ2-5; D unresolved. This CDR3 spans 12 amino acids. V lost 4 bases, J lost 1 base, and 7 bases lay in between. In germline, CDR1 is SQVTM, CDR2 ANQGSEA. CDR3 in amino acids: CSVAMAQETQYF. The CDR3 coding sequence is TGCAGCGTTGCTATGGCCCAAGAGACCCAGTACTTC.

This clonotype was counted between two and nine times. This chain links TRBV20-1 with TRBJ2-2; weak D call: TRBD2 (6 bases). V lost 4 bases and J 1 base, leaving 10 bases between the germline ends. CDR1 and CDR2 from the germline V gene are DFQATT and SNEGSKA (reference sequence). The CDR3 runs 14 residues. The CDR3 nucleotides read TGCAGTGCTACAGGCGGGGTGAACACCGGGGAGCTGTTTTTT. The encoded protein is CSATGGVNTGELFF.

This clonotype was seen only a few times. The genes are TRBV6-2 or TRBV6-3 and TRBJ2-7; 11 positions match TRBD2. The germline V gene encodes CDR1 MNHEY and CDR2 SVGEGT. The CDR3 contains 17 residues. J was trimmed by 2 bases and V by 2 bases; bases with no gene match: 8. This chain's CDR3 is CASSYLETSGVTYEQYF. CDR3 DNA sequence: TGTGCCAGCAGTTACCTCGAGACTAGCGGGGTCACCTACGAGCAGTACTTC.

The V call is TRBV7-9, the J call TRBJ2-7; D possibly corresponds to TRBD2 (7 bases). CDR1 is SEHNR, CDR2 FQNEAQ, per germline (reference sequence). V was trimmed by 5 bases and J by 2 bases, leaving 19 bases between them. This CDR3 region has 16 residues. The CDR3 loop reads CASSRSEGGRAYEQYF. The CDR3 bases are TGTGCCAGCAGCCGGAGTGAGGGGGGGCGAGCCTACGAGCAGTACTTC.

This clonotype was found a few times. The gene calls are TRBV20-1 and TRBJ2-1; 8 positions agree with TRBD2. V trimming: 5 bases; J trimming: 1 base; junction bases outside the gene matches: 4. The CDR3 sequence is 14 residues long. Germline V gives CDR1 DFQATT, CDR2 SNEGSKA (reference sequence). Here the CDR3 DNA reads TGCAGTGCTTGGGGCGGGGGGTCCTACAATGAGCAGTTCTTC. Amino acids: CSAWGGGSYNEQFF.

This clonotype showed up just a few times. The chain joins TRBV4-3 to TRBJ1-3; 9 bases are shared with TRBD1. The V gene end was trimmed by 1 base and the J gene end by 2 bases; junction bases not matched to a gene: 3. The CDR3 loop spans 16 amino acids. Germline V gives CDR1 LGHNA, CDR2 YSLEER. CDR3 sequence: CASSQGTGVAGNTIYF. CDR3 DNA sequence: TGCGCCAGCAGCCAAGGGACAGGGGTTGCTGGAAACACCATATATTTT.

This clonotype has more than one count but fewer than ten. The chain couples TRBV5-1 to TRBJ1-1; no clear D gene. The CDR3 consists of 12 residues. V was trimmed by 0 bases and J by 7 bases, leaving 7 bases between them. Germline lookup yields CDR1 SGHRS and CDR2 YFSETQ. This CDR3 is CASSLGGFEAFF. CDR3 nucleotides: TGCGCCAGCAGCTTGGGAGGGTTTGAAGCTTTCTTT.

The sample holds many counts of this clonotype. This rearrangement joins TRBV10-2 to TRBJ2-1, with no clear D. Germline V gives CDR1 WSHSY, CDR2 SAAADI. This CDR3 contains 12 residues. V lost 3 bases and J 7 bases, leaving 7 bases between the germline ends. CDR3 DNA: TGCGCCAGCAGTGAAAGGCAGAATGAGCAGTTCTTC. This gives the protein CASSERQNEQFF.

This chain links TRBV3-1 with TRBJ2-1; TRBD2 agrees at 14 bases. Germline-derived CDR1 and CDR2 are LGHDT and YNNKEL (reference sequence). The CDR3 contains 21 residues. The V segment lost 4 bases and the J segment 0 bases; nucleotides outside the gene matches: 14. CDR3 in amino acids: CASSRIPIRTSGRSSYNEQFF. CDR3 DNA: TGTGCCAGCAGCCGGATACCAATACGGACTAGCGGGAGGAGCTCCTACAATGAGCAGTTCTTC.